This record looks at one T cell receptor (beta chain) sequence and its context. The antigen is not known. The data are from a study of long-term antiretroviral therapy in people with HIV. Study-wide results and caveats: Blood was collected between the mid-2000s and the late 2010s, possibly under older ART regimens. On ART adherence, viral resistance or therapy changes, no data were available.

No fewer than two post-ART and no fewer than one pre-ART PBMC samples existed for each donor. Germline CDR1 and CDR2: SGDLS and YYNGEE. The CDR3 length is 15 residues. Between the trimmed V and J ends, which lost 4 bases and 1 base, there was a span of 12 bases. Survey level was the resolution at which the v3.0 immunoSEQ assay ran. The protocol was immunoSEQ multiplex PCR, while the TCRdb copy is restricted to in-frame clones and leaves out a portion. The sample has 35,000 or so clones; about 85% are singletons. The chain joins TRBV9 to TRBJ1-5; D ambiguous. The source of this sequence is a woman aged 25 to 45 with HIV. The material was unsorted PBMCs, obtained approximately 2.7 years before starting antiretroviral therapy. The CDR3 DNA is TGTGCCAGCAGCCCTGAGGGCGACAGCAATCAGCCCCAGCATTTT. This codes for CASSPEGDSNQPQHF.